This TCR beta chain was profiled in a study of blood T cell repertoires in COVID-19. The protocol was immunoSEQ multiplex PCR, while the TCRdb copy is restricted to in-frame clones and leaves out a portion. The table lists 200,000 to 250,000 clones, approximately 84% of them singletons, with around 7.3% in the top ten. Germline V gene data show CDR1 as LNHDA and CDR2 as SQIVND (reference sequence). This CDR3 is 16 amino acids long. Between the trimmed V and J ends, which lost 0 bases and 1 base, there was a span of 7 bases. The chain links TRBV19 to TRBJ2-6, with unresolved D. The sequence came from a woman between 50 and 59 years old with active or convalescent COVID-19. The sample consisted of peripheral blood. The CDR3 loop reads CASSIDTRSGANVLTF. Here the CDR3 DNA reads TGTGCCAGTAGTATAGATACCAGATCTGGGGCCAACGTCCTGACTTTC.